Presented here are 9 T cell receptor beta chains from one specimen sequenced in a study of T-cell memory formation after mild COVID-19. TCRdb passed the 5' RACE reads through MiXCR, listing each CDR3 protein once. Of approximately 400,000 distinct CDR3 sequences in the sample, 24% were seen once. The sample taken for sequencing was PBMCs or a T cell subset sorted from them (not recorded which). The receptors originated from an adult woman who had mild COVID-19 (a few samples of this study predate the infection). Cell type and time point are not known.

There are a few counts of this clonotype. The chain links TRBV24-1 to TRBJ2-1, with D possibly being TRBD2 (5 bases). The CDR3 runs to 16 residues. The germline V gene has CDR1 KGHDR and CDR2 SFDVKD. Trimming left V 0 bases short and J 7 bases short, with 15 bases between. As DNA, the CDR3 is TGTGCCACCAGTGATTTGAATTCCCGGGGAAGGAATGAGCAGTTCTTC. It is translated as CATSDLNSRGRNEQFF.

This clonotype was seen only a few times. CDR3 residues: CATSRDGGHYEQYF. CDR3 nucleotide sequence: TGTGCCACCAGCAGAGATGGGGGCCACTACGAGCAGTACTTC. The rearrangement uses TRBV15 and TRBJ2-7, with a tentative D call TRBD1 (6 bases). Germline CDR1 LNHNV, CDR2 YYDKDF (reference sequence). The CDR3 length is 14 residues. V shed 0 bases and J shed 3 bases, with 9 bases lying between them.

CDR3 bases: TGCAGTGCTAAACCGGGACCCTCCACAGATACGCAGTATTTT. Residues: CSAKPGPSTDTQYF. The chain couples TRBV20-1 to TRBJ2-3, with D perhaps matching TRBD1 or TRBD2 (5 bases each). CDR3 length: 14 amino acids. The germline CDR1 and CDR2 sequences are DFQATT and SNEGSKA (reference sequence). V lost 4 bases and J 2 bases, leaving 13 bases between the germline ends.

The rearrangement links TRBV5-6 to TRBJ2-1, with 10 nucleotides matching TRBD1. Germline V gene lookup returns CDR1 SGHDT and CDR2 YYEEEE. J lost 0 bases, V lost 3 bases, and 6 bases had no gene match. This CDR3 has 17 residues. DNA for the CDR3: TGTGCCAGCAGCTCAGGACAGGGGGGTATCTCCTACAATGAGCAGTTCTTC. Translating gives CASSSGQGGISYNEQFF.

This clonotype was detected only a few times. The chain is built from TRBV6-6 and TRBJ1-6; no reliable D call. From germline, CDR1 is MNHNY and CDR2 SVGAGI (reference sequence). Trimming removed 2 bases from V and 10 bases from J, with 15 bases in between. The CDR3 totals 15 residues. The CDR3 region is CASSYNPRTGSPLHF. CDR3 coding DNA: TGTGCCAGCAGTTACAACCCCAGGACGGGATCACCCCTCCACTTT.

This clonotype was seen a handful of times. The CDR3 sequence is CSAAETDILSGANVLTF. The CDR3 DNA sequence: TGCAGTGCTGCAGAGACAGATATTCTCTCTGGGGCCAACGTCCTGACTTTC. This chain uses TRBV20-1 with TRBJ2-6; possibly TRBD1 for D (5 bases). Germline CDR1 and CDR2: DFQATT and SNEGSKA (reference sequence). The V end lost 5 bases, the J end lost 0 bases, and 17 bases lay between the germline ends. The CDR3 covers 17 residues.

This clonotype was counted between two and nine times. The chain links TRBV20-1 to TRBJ2-6; a possible D gene is TRBD2 (6 bases). The CDR3 consists of 18 residues. With 3 bases removed from V and 2 bases from J, the gap between germline ends came to 20 bases. Germline V gives CDR1 DFQATT, CDR2 SNEGSKA (reference sequence). This CDR3 reads CSARARRRGGTGANVLTF. CDR3 sequence (DNA): TGCAGTGCTAGGGCTCGGAGGAGGGGAGGCACTGGGGCCAACGTCCTGACTTTC.

V gene TRBV6-5 combines with J gene TRBJ2-5; 8 bases agree with TRBD2. In germline, CDR1 is MNHEY, CDR2 SVGAGI. This CDR3 is built from 14 residues. Trimming cost V 6 bases and J 5 bases; bases outside gene matches: 8. CDR3: CASSQGTRLETQYF. CDR3 DNA: TGTGCCAGCAGCCAAGGGACTAGATTGGAGACCCAGTACTTC.

This chain joins TRBV27 and TRBJ2-6; D is perhaps TRBD1 (5 bases). The germline V gene encodes CDR1 MNHEY and CDR2 SMNVEV (reference sequence). V was clipped by 3 bases and J by 0 bases, with 15 bases between them. The CDR3 has 18 amino acids. CDR3 sequence (DNA): TGTGCCAGCAGTTTCCTGGACATCCAGCCCTCTGGGGCCAACGTCCTGACTTTC. Translated, it gives CASSFLDIQPSGANVLTF.